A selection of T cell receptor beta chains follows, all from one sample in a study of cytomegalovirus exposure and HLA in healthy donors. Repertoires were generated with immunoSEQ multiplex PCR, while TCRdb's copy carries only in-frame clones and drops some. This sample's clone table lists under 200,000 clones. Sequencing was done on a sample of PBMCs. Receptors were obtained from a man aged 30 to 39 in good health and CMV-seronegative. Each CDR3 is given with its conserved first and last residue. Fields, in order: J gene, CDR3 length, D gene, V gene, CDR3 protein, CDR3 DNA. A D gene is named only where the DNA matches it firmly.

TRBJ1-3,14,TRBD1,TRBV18,CASSDRVVGNTIYF,TGTGCCAGCTCGGACAGGGTCGTAGGAAACACCATATATTTT
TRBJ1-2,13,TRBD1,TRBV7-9,CASSFPDRAGYTF,TGTGCCAGCAGCTTCCCGGACAGGGCGGGCTACACCTTC
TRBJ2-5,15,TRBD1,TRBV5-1,CASSFPGGSLETQYF,TGCGCCAGCAGTTTTCCAGGGGGAAGTTTGGAGACCCAGTACTTC
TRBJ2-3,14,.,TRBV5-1,CASSSRRGSDTQYF,TGCGCCAGCAGCTCTAGGCGGGGATCAGATACGCAGTATTTT
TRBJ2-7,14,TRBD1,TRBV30,CAWSFGQGAYEQYF,TGTGCCTGGAGTTTTGGACAGGGGGCCTATGAGCAGTACTTC
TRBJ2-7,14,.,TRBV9,CASSVGRGTYEQYF,TGTGCCAGCAGCGTAGGGCGGGGAACCTACGAGCAGTACTTC
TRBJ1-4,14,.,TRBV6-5,CASSYSQGNEKLFF,TGTGCCAGCAGTTACTCCCAGGGTAATGAAAAACTGTTTTTT
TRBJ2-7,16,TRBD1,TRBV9,CASSVGGTGFSYEQYF,TGTGCCAGCAGCGTTGGGGGGACAGGTTTCTCCTACGAGCAGTACTTC
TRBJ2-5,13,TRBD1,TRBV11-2,CASSSDRGGEQYF,TGTGCCAGCAGCTCTGACAGGGGTGGAGAGCAGTACTTC
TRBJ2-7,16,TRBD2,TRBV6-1,CASSAAGTSGTYEQYF,TGTGCCAGCAGTGCGGCCGGGACTAGCGGGACCTACGAGCAGTACTTC
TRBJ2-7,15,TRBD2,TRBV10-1,CASSESLREMNEQYF,TGCGCCAGCAGTGAGTCGTTGCGGGAGATGAACGAGCAGTACTTC
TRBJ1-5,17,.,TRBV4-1,CASSHPPGGRSGQPQHF,TGCGCCAGCAGCCACCCCCCAGGAGGCCGGAGCGGTCAGCCCCAGCATTTT
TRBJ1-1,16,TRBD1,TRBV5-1,CASSPAGQGMDTEAFF,TGCGCCAGCAGCCCAGCCGGACAGGGTATGGACACTGAAGCTTTCTTT
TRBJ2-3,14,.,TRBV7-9,CASLWADLTDTQYF,TGTGCCAGCCTCTGGGCAGACCTCACAGATACGCAGTATTTT
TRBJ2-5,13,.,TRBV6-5,CATGEDPKETQYF,TGTGCCACCGGGGAAGACCCTAAAGAGACCCAGTACTTC
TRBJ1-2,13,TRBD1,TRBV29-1,CSVGLTGTRGYTF,TGCAGCGTTGGTCTGACAGGGACGAGGGGCTACACCTTC
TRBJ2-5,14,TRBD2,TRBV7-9,CASSRNSGRETQYF,TGTGCCAGCAGCCGAAATAGCGGGAGGGAGACCCAGTACTTC
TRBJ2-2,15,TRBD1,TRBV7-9,CASSLAGGGSGELFF,TGTGCCAGCAGCTTAGCAGGGGGCGGTTCCGGGGAGCTGTTTTTT
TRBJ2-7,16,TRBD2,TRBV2,CASSDTSGRASYEQYF,TGTGCCAGCAGTGATACTAGCGGGAGGGCCTCCTACGAGCAGTACTTC
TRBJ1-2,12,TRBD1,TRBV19,CASNRDSYGYTF,TGTGCCAGTAATCGGGACAGCTATGGCTACACCTTC
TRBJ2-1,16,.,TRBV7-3,CASAAGTASSYNEQFF,TGTGCCAGCGCAGCCGGGACTGCGAGCTCCTACAATGAGCAGTTCTTC
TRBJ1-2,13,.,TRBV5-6,CASSLPGIYGYTF,TGTGCCAGCAGCTTACCGGGGATCTATGGCTACACCTTC
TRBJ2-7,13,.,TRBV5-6,CASSRMGRGEQYF,TGTGCCAGCAGCCGAATGGGGAGGGGGGAGCAGTACTTC
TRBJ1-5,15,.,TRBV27,CASSGREFGGQPQHF,TGTGCCAGCAGTGGCCGGGAATTCGGAGGTCAGCCCCAGCATTTT
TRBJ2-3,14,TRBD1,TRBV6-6,CASSYVQGADTQYF,TGTGCCAGCAGTTACGTACAGGGGGCAGATACGCAGTATTTT
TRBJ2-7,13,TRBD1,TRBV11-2,CASSRGTAYEQYF,TGTGCCAGCAGCCGAGGGACAGCCTACGAGCAGTACTTC
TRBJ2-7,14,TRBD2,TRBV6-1,CASTWTSGVYEQYF,TGTGCCAGCACGTGGACTAGCGGGGTCTACGAGCAGTACTTC
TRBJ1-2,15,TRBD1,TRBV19,CASSMDRSANYGYTF,TGTGCCAGTAGTATGGACAGGTCCGCTAACTATGGCTACACCTTC
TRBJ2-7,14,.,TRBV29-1,CSVEERIGGYEQYF,TGCAGCGTTGAAGAAAGAATAGGCGGGTACGAGCAGTACTTC
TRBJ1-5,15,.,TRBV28,CASSLWGAVGQPQHF,TGTGCCAGCAGTTTATGGGGGGCGGTCGGACAGCCCCAGCATTTT